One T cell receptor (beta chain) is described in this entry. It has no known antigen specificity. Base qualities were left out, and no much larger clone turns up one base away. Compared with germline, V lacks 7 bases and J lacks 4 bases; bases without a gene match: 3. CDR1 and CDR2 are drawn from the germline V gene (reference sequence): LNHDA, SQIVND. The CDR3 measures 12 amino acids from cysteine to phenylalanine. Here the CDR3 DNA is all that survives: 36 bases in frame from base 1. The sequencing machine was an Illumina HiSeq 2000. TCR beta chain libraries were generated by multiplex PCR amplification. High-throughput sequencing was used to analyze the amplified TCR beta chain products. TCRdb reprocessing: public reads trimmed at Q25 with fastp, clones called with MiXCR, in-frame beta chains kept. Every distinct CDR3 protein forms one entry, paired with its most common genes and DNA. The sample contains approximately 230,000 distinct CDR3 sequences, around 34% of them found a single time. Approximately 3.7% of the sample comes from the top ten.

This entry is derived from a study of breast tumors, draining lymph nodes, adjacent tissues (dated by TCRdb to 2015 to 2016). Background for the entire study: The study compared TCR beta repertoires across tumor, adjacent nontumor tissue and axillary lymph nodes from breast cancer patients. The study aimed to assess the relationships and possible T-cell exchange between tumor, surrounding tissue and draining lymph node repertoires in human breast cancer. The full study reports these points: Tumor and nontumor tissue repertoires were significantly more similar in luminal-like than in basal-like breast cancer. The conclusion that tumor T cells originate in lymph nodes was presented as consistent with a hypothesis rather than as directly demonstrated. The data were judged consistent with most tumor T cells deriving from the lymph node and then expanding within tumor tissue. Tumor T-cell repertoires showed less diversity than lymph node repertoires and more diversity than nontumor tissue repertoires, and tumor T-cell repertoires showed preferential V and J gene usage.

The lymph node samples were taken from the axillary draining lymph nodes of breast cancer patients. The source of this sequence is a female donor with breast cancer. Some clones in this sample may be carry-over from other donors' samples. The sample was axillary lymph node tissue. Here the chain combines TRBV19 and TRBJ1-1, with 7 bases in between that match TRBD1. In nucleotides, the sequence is TGTGCCAGTAAACAGGGGTTCACTGAAGCTTTCTTT. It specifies CASKQGFTEAFF.